This record covers a single TCR beta chain. This clonotype was detected only a few times. Its antigen has not been determined. The input lacks base qualities; no much larger clone sits a single base away. Expansion of CD8+CD57+ cells had been shown by flow cytometry in the patients chosen for sequencing. Every patient had severe acquired aplastic anemia, diagnosed using the International Study of Aplastic Anemia and Agranulocytosis and Camitta criteria. No therapy had been received by the patients at the time of blood sampling. TCR repertoires of sorted CD4+ and CD8+ blood T cells from severe aplastic anemia patients and healthy subjects were deep-sequenced in the study. Patients were enrolled in the USA under clinicaltrials.gov protocols 00001620, 01623167, 00001397, 00071045, 00081523 and 00961064. Ficoll-Paque density gradient centrifugation was used to isolate peripheral blood mononuclear cells. Before DNA extraction, CD4+ and CD8+ T cells were sorted by FACS or by magnetic beads.

From V the trimming removes 5 bases and from J it removes 1 base, while the gene matches leave 8 bases of the junction unaccounted for. From the cysteine up to the phenylalanine, the CDR3 has a length of 15 residues. The entry retains the CDR3 DNA only, 45 bases that are in frame from base 1. Sequences MNHNS (CDR1) and SASEGT (CDR2) are obtained from the germline V gene. This sample was taken from a study of CD8+CD57+ T cells in acquired aplastic anemia (dated 2018 in TCRdb). In the study overall: DNA extracted from sorted CD4+ and CD8+ cells had a mean of about 3.2 ug, with a range of roughly 0.19 to 27.4 ug. A CD8+CD57+ expansion meant a frequency higher than the mean frequency seen in healthy subjects.

Findings and caveats that apply to the study as a whole: No significant difference in CD8+ Simpson's diversity was found between patients and healthy controls (P=0.060). Although 25 to 30 CD8+ CDR3 sequences were shared by patients and controls, these sequences appeared highly expressed in patients and within the immunodominant clones of patients.

Profiling of TCR beta VDJ combinations and CDR3 sequences used genomic DNA as the template. TCR repertoire sequencing was run on an Illumina HiSeq 2000. The paper's data handling went like this. Repertoires were assessed using TRBV/TRBJ rearrangement plots, CDR3 size and DJ length profiles, and Simpson's diversity index. The immunodominant clone was defined as the most abundant DNA sequence in deep sequencing data. CDR3 amino acid sequences were screened for sharing across subjects and compared with published repertoires and the VDJdb database. The raw public data were reprocessed by TCRdb itself: fastp quality trimming at Q25, MiXCR clonotype calling, in-frame beta chains only. Rows merge per CDR3 protein into single entries with the most common DNA and genes. The V and J calls, along with clone size, are taken from TCRdb and not from the paper's own processing. The sample includes 450,000 to 600,000 distinct CDR3 sequences, with more than 25% observed a single time. Of the sample, 0.8% to 0.85% is held by the ten largest clones.

The sample taken for sequencing was sorted CD4+, CD8+, or CD8+CD57+ T cells (not recorded which) from PBMCs. The source is a human donor with aplastic anemia. The sequence joins TRBV6-1 to TRBJ2-7; 7 bases in the middle match TRBD2. The CDR3 protein sequence reads: CASSPGLGRSYEQYF. The DNA is TGTGCCAGCAGTCCCGGACTAGGAAGGTCCTACGAGCAGTACTTC.